What follows are 23 T cell receptor beta chains derived from one specimen sequenced in a study of cytomegalovirus exposure and HLA in healthy donors. The protocol was immunoSEQ multiplex PCR, while the TCRdb copy is restricted to in-frame clones and leaves out a portion. This table holds a few hundred thousand clones, 86% found once. The sample comprised PBMCs. These receptors all stem from a woman between 18 and 29 years old in good health and CMV-seronegative.

The J gene is TRBJ1-4, the V gene TRBV2; TRBD1 matches at 8 bases. Germline V gives CDR1 SNHLY, CDR2 FYNNEI. CDR3 length: 14 residues. Losses at the gene ends were 7 bases for V and 8 bases for J; bases not matched to a gene: 9. The CDR3 loop reads CASISDREREKLFF. The CDR3 region has the DNA TGTGCCAGCATTTCGGACAGGGAACGCGAAAAACTGTTTTTT.

This chain uses TRBV7-8 with TRBJ1-2; tentative D call: TRBD1 (5 bases). The CDR3 covers 13 residues. Looked up from germline, CDR1 is SGHVS and CDR2 is FQNEAQ. The V gene lost 2 bases and the J gene lost 6 bases, with 10 bases spanning the gap. The CDR3 is CASSLRAGNGYTF. In DNA form, the CDR3 reads TGTGCCAGCAGCTTACGGGCAGGGAATGGCTACACCTTC.

The chain couples TRBV2 to TRBJ2-7; tentative D call: TRBD1 (8 bases). This CDR3 region has 19 residues. Germline CDR1 is SNHLY and CDR2 is FYNNEI. V lost 3 bases and J 0 bases, leaving 24 bases between the germline ends. Here the CDR3 reads CASSDRGSTGGVFSYEQYF. Here the CDR3 DNA reads TGTGCCAGCAGTGATAGGGGCTCTACAGGGGGGGTCTTCTCCTACGAGCAGTACTTC.

This chain joins TRBV30 and TRBJ2-5; 9 bases are a match to TRBD2. Per the germline V gene, CDR1 is GTSNPN and CDR2 is SVGIG (reference sequence). CDR3 length: 15 residues. V lost 0 bases, J lost 5 bases, and 7 bases stayed unmatched. CDR3 DNA sequence: TGTGCCTGGAGTGTATTAGCGGGAGTTGGGGAGACCCAGTACTTC. It translates to CAWSVLAGVGETQYF.

The rearrangement links TRBV11-2 to TRBJ2-2; 8 bases match TRBD1. The CDR3 loop spans 16 amino acids. In germline, CDR1 is SGHAT, CDR2 FQNNGV. V was clipped by 3 bases and J by 6 bases; unmatched bases: 9. The CDR3 DNA is TGTGCCAGCAGCTTCGACAGGGGTCGGGGCCCCGGGGAGCTGTTTTTT. Translated: CASSFDRGRGPGELFF.

This chain joins TRBV7-6 and TRBJ2-7; TRBD2 might be the D (6 bases). CDR1 and CDR2 from the germline V gene are SGHVS and FNYEAQ. V lost 6 bases to trimming and J lost 0 bases, with 15 bases between them. The CDR3 is 15 residues long. This chain's CDR3 is CASSSLYGSSYEQYF. DNA of the CDR3: TGTGCCAGCAGTAGCCTCTACGGGAGCTCCTACGAGCAGTACTTC.

The chain links TRBV6-5 to TRBJ2-3; the D is unclear. Trimming left V 5 bases short and J 2 bases short, with 8 bases between. The CDR3 sequence is 13 residues long. The germline gives CDR1 MNHEY, CDR2 SVGAGI. The CDR3 loop is CASSEQDTDTQYF. For the CDR3, the DNA is TGTGCCAGCAGTGAGCAAGACACAGATACGCAGTATTTT.

The chain combines TRBV6-4 with TRBJ2-6; maybe TRBD1 (5 bases). The germline V gene encodes CDR1 MRHNA and CDR2 SNTAGT. Trimming took 3 bases from V and 1 from J, leaving 10 bases between them. This CDR3 is built from 16 residues. CDR3 in DNA: TGTGCCAGCAGTGAAACAGGCTCTTCTGGGGCCAACGTCCTGACTTTC. This codes for CASSETGSSGANVLTF.

The genes are TRBV6-5 and TRBJ2-3; D is perhaps TRBD1 (6 bases). The V gene's germline CDR1 is MNHEY and CDR2 SVGAGI. V shed 6 bases and J shed 3 bases, with 13 bases lying between them. The CDR3 covers 14 residues. CDR3 nucleotides: TGTGCCAGCAGGAAGGGGGTGGGGACAGATACGCAGTATTTT. This codes for CASRKGVGTDTQYF.

The table lists this clone with a count of one. This sequence joins TRBV6-4 and TRBJ2-1, with D maybe TRBD2 (6 bases). The CDR3 is 13 residues long. CDR1 and CDR2 from the germline V gene are MRHNA and SNTAGT. Deletions cut 0 bases from V and 10 bases from J, with 10 bases between. Written as DNA, the CDR3 is TGTGCCAGCAGTGACTCATGGGCGGGAGAGCAGTTCTTC. Amino acids: CASSDSWAGEQFF.

The gene calls are TRBV6-1 and TRBJ2-5, with D tentatively TRBD1 (6 bases). Between the trimmed V and J ends, which lost 6 bases and 3 bases, there was a span of 11 bases. The CDR3 spans 13 residues. Looked up from germline, CDR1 is MNHNS and CDR2 is SASEGT. This CDR3 reads CASRGRQEETQYF. The CDR3 region has the DNA TGTGCCAGCAGGGGGAGACAGGAAGAGACCCAGTACTTC.

J is TRBJ1-6 and V is TRBV6-5; 8 bases are a match to TRBD1. The CDR3 consists of 16 residues. The germline V gene encodes CDR1 MNHEY and CDR2 SVGAGI. V lost 0 bases and J lost 9; bases outside the gene matches: 7. In DNA, the CDR3 is TGTGCCAGCAGTTACTCGACAGGGGCCCATCCTTCACCCCTCCACTTT. Translated: CASSYSTGAHPSPLHF.

This clone has a count of ten or more. This rearrangement joins TRBV7-2 to TRBJ2-5; no reliable D call. V was clipped by 1 base and J by 2 bases, with 5 bases between them. There are 13 residues in the CDR3. CDR1 and CDR2 from the germline V gene are SGHTA and FQGNSA. The CDR3: CASSLGSQETQYF. CDR3 in DNA: TGTGCCAGCAGCTTAGGTTCACAAGAGACCCAGTACTTC.

This clone occurred a few times. The chain couples TRBV4-2 to TRBJ2-7; 12 bases align to TRBD2. The V gene's germline CDR1 is LGHNA and CDR2 YNFKEQ. V lost 3 bases, J lost 5 bases, and 5 bases stayed unmatched. The CDR3 length is 15 residues. This CDR3 reads CASSQTSGSLDEQYF. In DNA, the CDR3 is TGTGCCAGCAGCCAGACTAGCGGGAGTCTCGACGAGCAGTACTTC.

CDR3 region: CASSLGDRVAYTF. The CDR3 bases are TGTGCCAGCAGCTTGGGGGACAGGGTTGCCTACACCTTC. J is TRBJ1-2 and V is TRBV5-6; 9 bases agree with TRBD1. The ends lost 0 bases at V and 10 bases at J; junction bases unmatched: 4. Germline values: CDR1 SGHDT, CDR2 YYEEEE. The CDR3 runs 13 residues.

CDR3 region: CASSRNRGSNEKLFF. DNA for the CDR3: TGCGCCAGCAGCCGAAACAGGGGTTCTAATGAAAAACTGTTTTTT. The chain employs TRBV4-3 and TRBJ1-4; 7 positions match TRBD1. Germline-derived CDR1 and CDR2 are LGHNA and YSLEER. V lost 4 bases and J lost 3; bases outside the gene matches: 5. CDR3 length: 15 residues.

The CDR3 nucleotides read TGTGCCAGCAGTGCTGGTGCGGTGACCTACAATGAGCAGTTCTTC. Translation: CASSAGAVTYNEQFF. V gene TRBV2 combines with J gene TRBJ2-1, with D hard to call. Trimming cost V 4 bases and J 2 bases, with 12 bases left between them. Germline V gives CDR1 SNHLY, CDR2 FYNNEI. The CDR3 contains 15 residues.

CDR3 protein: CASSFGRAGSGNTIYF. The CDR3 coding sequence is TGTGCCAGCAGTTTCGGGCGGGCGGGGTCTGGAAACACCATATATTTT. V usage is TRBV28 and J usage is TRBJ1-3; D is unresolved. The CDR3 spans 16 residues. The germline CDR1 and CDR2 sequences are MDHEN and SYDVKM. V shed 3 bases and J shed 1 base, with 13 bases lying between them.

The V and J genes are TRBV4-3 and TRBJ1-1; TRBD1 matches 11 bases. The CDR3 has 16 amino acids. CDR1 is LGHNA, CDR2 YSLEER, per germline. After removal of 0 bases from V and 1 base from J, the junction contained 1 base not matched to a gene. The CDR3 here is CASSQDGTGGNTEAFF. In DNA, the CDR3 is TGCGCCAGCAGCCAAGATGGGACAGGGGGGAACACTGAAGCTTTCTTT.

The V and J genes are TRBV30 and TRBJ2-7; the match to TRBD2 covers 9 bases. This CDR3 spans 15 amino acids. V gave up 2 bases and J gave up 1 base; unmatched junction bases: 6. Germline assignment: CDR1 GTSNPN and CDR2 SVGIG (reference sequence). The CDR3 DNA is TGTGCCTGGAGTCTGACTAGCGGAATATCCTACGAGCAGTACTTC. Protein: CAWSLTSGISYEQYF.

The chain has TRBV18 and TRBJ1-2; D perhaps matches TRBD1 (6 bases). Between the trimmed V and J ends, which lost 2 bases and 6 bases, there was a span of 16 bases. Germline-derived CDR1 and CDR2 are KGHSH and LQKENI. The length of the CDR3 is 15 residues. In DNA form, the CDR3 reads TGTGCCAGCTCACCAGTACAGGGATTAGGCGATGGCTACACCTTC. Translation: CASSPVQGLGDGYTF. The entire variable domain, with the rest obtained from reference TRBV18 and TRBJ1-2, is as follows: NAGVMQNPRHLVRRRGQEARLRCSPMKGHSHVYWYRQLPEEGLKFMVYLQKENIIDESGMPKERFSAEFPKEGPSILRIQQVVRGDSAAYFCASSPVQGLGDGYTFGSGTRLTVV.

V is TRBV29-1 and J is TRBJ2-1, with 7 bases lining up with TRBD1. This CDR3 contains 15 residues. Germline-derived CDR1 and CDR2 are SQVTM and ANQGSEA. V lost 6 bases and J lost 4; bases outside the gene matches: 12. In DNA, the CDR3 is TGCAGCGTCACAGGGGATCCCCCCCATTACAATGAGCAGTTCTTC. This translates into CSVTGDPPHYNEQFF.

The V gene is TRBV6-1, the J gene TRBJ1-2, with D perhaps matching TRBD1 (6 bases). CDR3 size: 14 residues. The V and J ends lost 6 bases and 4 bases respectively, with 15 bases between them. From germline, CDR1 is MNHNS and CDR2 SASEGT. The CDR3: CASRRDTGFYGYTF. CDR3 coding DNA: TGTGCCAGCAGACGGGACACGGGATTCTATGGCTACACCTTC.